Listed below are T cell receptor beta chains from one sample, sequenced in a study of immune heterogeneity within non-small cell lung tumors. TCRdb analysed the multiplex PCR reads with MiXCR anew, one entry per CDR3 protein. The table has under 15,000 distinct CDR3 sequences, about a quarter seen once; the top ten hold 13%. Sequenced input: lung tumor tissue. The receptors here all came from a man aged 50 or older with non-small cell lung cancer. The CDR3 runs from the conserved cysteine through the conserved F or W. The D gene is left open where the match is weak. Clone size, where shown, is once, few, many, or a class for clones that have expanded.

clone_size d_call j_call v_call cdr3_nt cdr3_aa
many NA TRBJ2-7 TRBV4-2 TGTGCCAGCAGCCAAGACCCCCAGCCAAGCTACGAGCAGTACTTC CASSQDPQPSYEQYF
medium-sized NA TRBJ1-4 TRBV20-1 TGCAGTGCTTCCACCGATGAAAAACTGTTTTTT CSASTDEKLFF
medium-sized NA TRBJ1-6 TRBV7-2 TGTGCCAGCAGACCCGGGACAAGAATTTCACCCCTCCACTTT CASRPGTRISPLHF
NA TRBD1 TRBJ1-5 TRBV6-1 TGTGCCAGCAGCCCGTCCGGCGGGACAGGGAACAATCAGCCCCAGCATTTT CASSPSGGTGNNQPQHF
many TRBD1 TRBJ1-2 TRBV5-5 TGTGCCAGCAGCTTACTACAGGGGGGCGACCCGGTGTTAAGTGGCTACACCTTC CASSLLQGGDPVLSGYTF
many NA TRBJ1-1 TRBV5-1 TGCGCCAGCAGCACCGACGGTCTGAACACTGAAGCTTTCTTT CASSTDGLNTEAFF
many TRBD1 TRBJ1-2 TRBV7-9 TGTGCCAGCAGCCCGGGACAGAACTATGGCTACACCTTC CASSPGQNYGYTF
NA NA TRBJ2-3 TRBV20-1 TGCAGTGCTAGTGCCGGCAGCCGCACAAGAGCCCGCACAGATACGCAGTATTTT CSASAGSRTRARTDTQYF
medium-sized TRBD1 TRBJ1-1 TRBV6-1 TGTGCCAGCAAGGGGGCAGGGCAGAACACTGAAGCTTTCTTT CASKGAGQNTEAFF
NA NA TRBJ2-3 TRBV7-2 TGTGCCAGCAGCTTATCCAGTCTAGATACGCAGTATTTT CASSLSSLDTQYF
many TRBD2 TRBJ2-1 TRBV5-1 TGCGCCAGCAGCGCGCTAGCGGGAAGCTCCTACAATGAGCAGTTCTTC CASSALAGSSYNEQFF
NA NA TRBJ1-1 TRBV4-2 TGTGCCAGCAGCCACATCCGGACAGAGGTGAACACTGAAGCTTTCTTT CASSHIRTEVNTEAFF
many NA TRBJ2-3 TRBV27 TGTGCCAGCAGTTTTAGGGCCCAGTTTTTATATTTT CASSFRAQFLYF
many NA TRBJ1-1 TRBV18 TGTGCCAGCTCACCAAGGGGTGGTGAAGCTTTCTTT CASSPRGGEAFF
medium-sized NA TRBJ2-3 TRBV11-3 TGTGCCAGCAGTCAAGGACAGCGGACAGATACGCAGTATTTT CASSQGQRTDTQYF
medium-sized TRBD2 TRBJ2-7 TRBV6-1 TGTGCCAGCAGGGACCTAGCGGGAGAGGTCCACGAGCAGTACTTC CASRDLAGEVHEQYF
many TRBD2 TRBJ2-1 TRBV20-1 TGCAGTGCCAGCATCGGGACTAGCGTCAATGAGCAGTTCTTC CSASIGTSVNEQFF
many NA TRBJ1-2 TRBV20-1 TGCAGTGCTATTGGGGACGCAGATAACTATGGCTACACCTTC CSAIGDADNYGYTF
many TRBD1 TRBJ1-1 TRBV12-3/TRBV12-4 TGTGCCAGCAGACCGACAGGGGGCACTATAAACACTGAAGCTTTCTTT CASRPTGGTINTEAFF
medium-sized NA TRBJ1-5 TRBV6-1 TGTGCCAGCAGTCCCGTATTTACACCGAGCAATCAGCCCCAGCATTTT CASSPVFTPSNQPQHF
NA NA TRBJ1-2 TRBV7-9 TGTGCCAGCAGCACAACCATCGGCCGAGCTAACTATGGCTACACCTTC CASSTTIGRANYGYTF
few TRBD2 TRBJ2-3 TRBV7-9 TGTGCCAGCAGCCTCCCCGAGGGAGGGGCAGATACGCAGTATTTT CASSLPEGGADTQYF
many NA TRBJ2-7 TRBV7-8 TGTGCCAGCAGCTTATGGGACGACGAGCAGTACTTC CASSLWDDEQYF
many NA TRBJ1-1 TRBV18 TGTGCCAGCTCACCACCGGCACCTGGAGGGATAGCTTTCTTT CASSPPAPGGIAFF
many TRBD1 TRBJ2-7 TRBV24-1 TGTGCCACCAAACGATCCAGGGGGCGCCCGGACGAGCAGTACTTC CATKRSRGRPDEQYF
NA NA TRBJ1-1 TRBV9 TGTGCCAGCAGCGTAGCCCTGAACACTGAAGCTTTCTTT CASSVALNTEAFF
medium-sized NA TRBJ2-1 TRBV28 TGTGCCAGCAGCCAAACCTCCCCCCGGGAGCAGTTCTTC CASSQTSPREQFF
medium-sized NA TRBJ2-7 TRBV12-3/TRBV12-4 TGTGCCAGCAGTTTAAGGCAGGACGGTGAGCAGTACTTC CASSLRQDGEQYF
once TRBD2 TRBJ2-1 TRBV19 TGTGCCAGTAGTATTCTCGACTCTAGCGGCTACAATGAAAAGTTCTTC CASSILDSSGYNEKFF
many TRBD2 TRBJ2-3 TRBV3-1 TGTGCCAGCATGCGGGGGGGCACAGATACGCAGTATTTT CASMRGGTDTQYF
many TRBD1 TRBJ2-7 TRBV11-2 TGTGCCAGCAGCCGCAGACAGGGGGCGTACGAGCAGTACTTC CASSRRQGAYEQYF
few TRBD1 TRBJ1-4 TRBV6-1 TGTGCCAGCAGTCCACGTACAATCGGGACAGTCTACAACCATGAAAAACTGTTTTTT CASSPRTIGTVYNHEKLFF
medium-sized NA TRBJ1-5 TRBV28 TGTGCCAGCACCTCACAGGGCCCTCAGACCCAGCATTTT CASTSQGPQTQHF
many NA TRBJ2-2 TRBV6-1 TGTGCCAGCAGTGAAGAGGGGGGGGGCACCGGGGAGCTGTTTTTT CASSEEGGGTGELFF
NA NA TRBJ2-1 TRBV9 TGTGCCAGCAGTCCTGGCGGCGGCTCCGGCAATGAGCAGTTCTTC CASSPGGGSGNEQFF